This T cell receptor (beta chain) was recovered during a study of regulatory and conventional T cells in RAG deficiency (dated by TCRdb to about 2017). In terms of the full investigation: Autoimmunity is frequently seen with hypomorphic RAG mutations in combined immunodeficiency or atypical SCID. High-throughput TCR beta sequencing was used to compare the repertoire diversity and composition of Treg, conventional CD4+ and CD8+ T cells between RAG-deficient patients and healthy controls.

In the germline V gene (reference sequence), CDR1 corresponds to LNHNV and CDR2 to YYDKDF. The CDR3 sequence holds 16 residues, the cysteine and phenylalanine included. The CDR3 DNA has 48 bases and is translated from base 1. V sheds 0 bases and J sheds 2 bases, leaving 14 bases between their ends. Before genomic DNA was extracted, conventional CD4+ T cells were isolated from blood as CD25-low CD127-high cells. The study included eight patients with RAG deficiency: one had SCID, two had Omenn syndrome and five had combined immunodeficiency or atypical SCID. What the research found in general, with its limitations: The CD25-high CD127-low cells sorted from Omenn syndrome patients may be peripherally activated cells rather than true Treg cells. Compared with control T-cell subpopulations, RAG-deficient patients had much lower Shannon entropy and higher Simpson indices. Some T-cell subset analyses were not performed for some subjects. Unique TCR beta sequences from Treg cells were roughly 110-fold fewer in Omenn syndrome and CID/AS patients than controls, versus roughly 10-fold for other subsets. All patient T-cell subsets had shorter CDR3 lengths; Omenn syndrome patients showed >75% Treg-Tconv repertoire overlap at nucleotide and amino acid level.

Regarding this clone: The specificity of this receptor is unknown. No per-base quality is available; no much larger clone lies one base away.

The library was built by means of the immunoSEQ multiplex PCR assay. Genomic DNA from the sorted T-cell subsets was used to amplify and sequence rearranged TCR beta chain products. Per the authors' processing: Shannon entropy and Simpson indices were used to measure the diversity of productive TCR beta rearrangements in each repertoire. To gauge clonal expansion, the frequencies of the 100 most abundant productive TCR beta clonotypes among total reads were added together. A self-reactivity index based on amino acid usage at CDR3beta positions 6 and 7 was applied to the TRB repertoires. Two-way ANOVA was applied to the repertoire analyses, whereas Student t or Mann-Whitney tests were applied to the flow cytometric analyses. TCRdb took this table from immuneACCESS and kept in-frame rearrangements with V and J called. Such tables lack part of the clones; where checked against another copy, unresolved V genes explain under half of the gap, and the rest is unexplained. V, J and clone size were drawn from that table, and D and trimming were deduced from the DNA. Within this sample are some 8,800 clones, with around 95% of them counted one time only. Over 1.1% of the sample is taken by the ten largest.

The sample consisted of CD4+ effector T cells sorted from blood. This clonotype was sampled from a human donor with RAG deficiency presenting as severe combined immunodeficiency. The sequence is built from TRBV15 and TRBJ2-7; there is no confident call for the D gene. CDR3 region: CATSRESGRFPYEQYF. Read as DNA, the sequence is TGTGCCACCAGCAGAGAATCGGGCCGATTTCCCTACGAGCAGTACTTC.